This record looks at one T cell receptor (beta chain) sequence and its context. The antigen remains unidentified. The patients all showed relapse after autologous stem cell transplantation, while their brentuximab vedotin exposure varied. Assay: immunoSEQ multiplex PCR; the TCRdb copy retains only in-frame clones and omits some. The table includes 95,000 to 100,000 clones, roughly 91% detected once. The sample belongs to a study of PD-1 blockade in classical Hodgkin lymphoma. Study-wide findings and caveats: With CD4+ cells, TCR diversity rose significantly by C4D1, but not with CD8+ cells.

V lost 6 bases and J 0 bases, leaving 9 bases between the germline ends. In germline, CDR1 is SGHNT, CDR2 YENEEA. The CDR3 totals 14 residues. The receptor's source is a human donor with classical Hodgkin lymphoma. This chain connects TRBV11-3 to TRBJ1-3; no firm D call. Sample: peripheral blood mononuclear cells (PBMCs), taken before the second cycle of nivolumab. CDR3: CASSFTGSGNTIYF. The CDR3 DNA reads TGTGCCAGCAGTTTCACTGGCTCTGGAAACACCATATATTTT.